Many counts were recorded for the clone carrying this T cell receptor beta chain. The antigen is not known. The record originates from a study of beta chain features in type 1 diabetes. About the research overall: Across the samples, approximately 110,000,000 sorted cells were examined in total.

Expressed TCRB transcripts were sequenced because the entire RNA isolate underwent reverse transcription. Only in-frame clones appear in the TCRdb table, and some are missing; sequencing was by immunoSEQ multiplex PCR. Among some 350,000 clones listed, about 10% were seen once. Trimming pared 4 bases from V and 1 base from J, leaving 14 bases between. The germline V gene encodes CDR1 MDHEN and CDR2 SYDVKM. The CDR3 consists of 16 residues. The authors took one heparinised blood draw, averaging about 116 mL, from each donor. Study-wide points: A pattern of fewer insertions and more deletions at VDJ junctions was seen in type 1 diabetes patients. Type 1 diabetes patients had TCRB CDR3s that were shorter (moderately but significantly so) in all four CD4+ subsets. Although PCR might favor shorter templates, it would do so equally in patients and controls.

The chain is built from TRBV28 and TRBJ1-5, with D maybe TRBD1 (6 bases). The clonotype comes from a man under 40 with type 1 diabetes. The sample was central memory CD4+ T cells from blood. CDR3 DNA sequence: TGTGCCAGCAGTTCGGGGAGGGGGGGAAGCAATCAGCCCCAGCATTTT. It codes for CASSSGRGGSNQPQHF.